These 28 T cell receptor beta chains came from one sample sequenced in a study of blood T cell repertoires in COVID-19. Sequencing was performed with immunoSEQ multiplex PCR; in TCRdb, only in-frame clones are kept and a portion is missing. The data show fewer than 95,000 clones, 70% to 90% seen once. Sequencing was done on a sample of peripheral blood. Receptor source: a man aged 45 to 65 with active or convalescent COVID-19.

This clone was picked up one time. This chain uses TRBV19 with TRBJ1-1; TRBD1 matches at 9 bases. The CDR3 has 18 residues. The V gene end was trimmed by 4 bases and the J gene end by 4 bases; junction bases not matched to a gene: 16. Germline V gene sequence: CDR1 LNHDA, CDR2 SQIVND (reference sequence). The CDR3 DNA reads TGTGCCAGTAGTAACCTGAGGCGGACAGGGGCTGGGACCACTGAAGCTTTCTTT. Translating gives CASSNLRRTGAGTTEAFF.

The chain couples TRBV12-3 or TRBV12-4 to TRBJ2-1; D uncertain. The CDR3 loop spans 12 amino acids. The germline V and J ends were trimmed by 2 bases and 9 bases, with 8 bases remaining between them. The CDR3 sequence: CASSLRSSEQFF. The CDR3 DNA reads as TGTGCCAGCAGTTTACGATCTAGTGAGCAGTTCTTC.

The chain links TRBV11-2 to TRBJ2-1; tentative D call: TRBD2 (6 bases). V was shortened by 5 bases and J by 3 bases, with 17 bases between the two germline ends. CDR3 length: 16 residues. Germline-derived CDR1 and CDR2 are SGHAT and FQNNGV. CDR3 in DNA: TGTGCCAGCAGCCTCGTGGGGGGAGCAGGCTACAATGAGCAGTTCTTC. Translated: CASSLVGGAGYNEQFF.

The rearrangement uses TRBV12-3 or TRBV12-4 and TRBJ1-2; 8 bases map to TRBD1. V trimming: 2 bases; J trimming: 7 bases; junction bases outside the gene matches: 3. The CDR3 sequence is 13 residues long. The CDR3 protein is CASSLQGAIGYTF. CDR3 coding DNA: TGTGCCAGCAGTTTACAGGGGGCGATTGGCTACACCTTC.

The CDR3 protein is CASKQGPNTDTQYF. CDR3 sequence (DNA): TGTGCCAGCAAGCAGGGGCCGAACACAGATACGCAGTATTTT. The chain has TRBV7-8 and TRBJ2-3; D is perhaps TRBD1 (6 bases). The CDR3 has 14 residues. Per the germline V gene, CDR1 is SGHVS and CDR2 is FQNEAQ. V lost 7 bases to trimming and J lost 2 bases, with 13 bases between them.

V usage is TRBV19 and J usage is TRBJ2-1; D perhaps matches TRBD1 (6 bases). The V end lost 3 bases, the J end lost 2 bases, and 11 bases lay between the germline ends. The CDR3 covers 15 residues. Looked up from germline, CDR1 is LNHDA and CDR2 is SQIVND (reference sequence). This CDR3 reads CASSMNRVAYNEQFF. The CDR3 region has the DNA TGTGCCAGTAGTATGAACAGGGTGGCCTACAATGAGCAGTTCTTC.

This sequence joins TRBV19 and TRBJ2-5; 7 nucleotides match TRBD2. Trimming removed 5 bases from V and 2 bases from J; junction bases left unmatched: 11. The V gene's germline CDR1 is LNHDA and CDR2 SQIVND (reference sequence). The CDR3 extends over 16 amino acids. CDR3 sequence (DNA): TGTGCCAGTAGTCAAACGGGGCGGGGGAGACAAGAGACCCAGTACTTC. Translating gives CASSQTGRGRQETQYF.

V and J are TRBV4-1 and TRBJ2-7, with 8 bases that match TRBD1. Germline values: CDR1 MGHRA, CDR2 YSYEKL. This CDR3 spans 16 amino acids. Unmatched junction bases numbered 8, after V lost 0 bases and J lost 4 bases. The CDR3 nucleotides read TGCGCCAGCAGCCAAGATTCCAGACAGGGGATGTACGAGCAGTACTTC. This translates into CASSQDSRQGMYEQYF.

The CDR3: CASSYPGQSNEKLFF. The CDR3 DNA reads as TGTGCCAGCAGTTACCCAGGTCAGAGTAATGAAAAACTGTTTTTT. V gene TRBV6-6 combines with J gene TRBJ1-4; D call uncertain. Germline values: CDR1 MNHNY, CDR2 SVGAGI (reference sequence). The CDR3 is made up of 15 amino acids. Trimming took off 2 bases at V and 4 bases at J, with 11 bases between the two ends.

This chain joins TRBV6-5 and TRBJ2-7, with 7 bases matching TRBD2. CDR1 is MNHEY and CDR2 is SVGAGI in the germline V gene. The J segment lost 0 bases and the V segment lost 6 bases, leaving 8 bases of the junction unmatched. The CDR3 totals 15 residues. For the CDR3, the DNA is TGTGCCAGCAGGACCTGGGGGGGAAGCTCCTACGAGCAGTACTTC. Translated, it gives CASRTWGGSSYEQYF.

The chain uses TRBV18 and TRBJ2-2, with D perhaps matching TRBD2 (5 bases). V lost 4 bases and J 6 bases, leaving 12 bases between the germline ends. Germline CDR1 KGHSH, CDR2 LQKENI. The CDR3 has 14 amino acids. CDR3 protein: CASSRTTTPGELFF. DNA of the CDR3: TGTGCCAGCTCACGTACGACTACTCCCGGGGAGCTGTTTTTT.

CDR3 bases: TGTGCCAGTAGTATTCGCAGCTCTGGAAACACCATATATTTT. Protein product: CASSIRSSGNTIYF. V and J are TRBV19 and TRBJ1-3; D gene unclear. The CDR3 covers 14 residues. The V end lost 3 bases, the J end lost 0 bases, and 6 bases lay between the germline ends. Per the germline V gene, CDR1 is LNHDA and CDR2 is SQIVND (reference sequence).

V gene TRBV10-3 combines with J gene TRBJ1-1; tentatively, D is TRBD1 (6 bases). Germline CDR1 and CDR2: ENHRY and SYGVKD. The CDR3 consists of 15 residues. V lost 6 bases, J lost 1 base, and 15 bases lay in between. CDR3 in DNA: TGTGCCATCAGGGGACAAGCATCGGCGAACACTGAAGCTTTCTTT. The encoded protein is CAIRGQASANTEAFF.

In its sample, this clone was seen once. The rearrangement joins TRBV18 to TRBJ1-6, with a tentative D call TRBD1 (6 bases). Trimming removed 3 bases at V and 6 bases at J, with 12 bases between. CDR3 length: 15 amino acids. From germline, CDR1 is KGHSH and CDR2 LQKENI. DNA for the CDR3: TGTGCCAGCTCACCGTTGTCAGGGGCTAATTCACCCCTCCACTTT. It translates to CASSPLSGANSPLHF.

This clone was seen only once. J is TRBJ1-3 and V is TRBV13; TRBD1 matches 9 bases. The CDR3 consists of 14 residues. In germline, CDR1 is PRHDT, CDR2 FYEKMQ (reference sequence). V lost 4 bases to trimming and J lost 8 bases; unmatched junction nucleotides: 6. CDR3 sequence (DNA): TGTGCCAGCAGCTACACGGACAGGGGAGACACCATATATTTT. It specifies CASSYTDRGDTIYF.

The V gene is TRBV29-1, the J gene TRBJ1-5; no definite D call. The CDR3 sequence is 13 residues long. In germline, CDR1 is SQVTM, CDR2 ANQGSEA. Trimming took off 5 bases at V and 0 bases at J, with 8 bases between the two ends. The CDR3 protein is CSVREYSNQPQHF. The DNA of the CDR3 is TGCAGCGTTCGGGAGTATAGCAATCAGCCCCAGCATTTT. Drawing the rest from reference TRBV29-1 and TRBJ1-5, the complete variable domain is SAVISQKPSRDICQRGTSLTIQCQVDSQVTMMFWYRQQPGQSLTLIATANQGSEATYESGFVIDKFPISRPNLTFSTLTVSNMSPEDSSIYLCSVREYSNQPQHFGDGTRLSIL.

The DNA for the CDR3 is TGTGCCAGCAGTCCCAGAGGGAACGAGGGGACTAGCGGGTACAGTCGTATGTACGAGCAGTACTTC. Translation gives CASSPRGNEGTSGYSRMYEQYF. The chain recombines TRBV6-6 with TRBJ2-7, with 12 bases that match TRBD2. The CDR3 has 22 residues. Trimming took 5 bases from V and 4 from J; bases not matched to a gene: 27. Germline-derived CDR1 and CDR2 are MNHNY and SVGAGI (reference sequence).

This chain joins TRBV29-1 and TRBJ2-5; no clear D. Germline V gene data show CDR1 as SQVTM and CDR2 as ANQGSEA. The V gene lost 4 bases and the J gene lost 4 bases, with 16 bases spanning the gap. The CDR3 has 14 amino acids. The chain's CDR3 is CSVVRPERIETQYF. CDR3 nucleotide sequence: TGCAGCGTTGTTCGGCCTGAGAGGATAGAGACCCAGTACTTC.

The chain employs TRBV5-1 and TRBJ2-7, with 8 bases matching TRBD2. The CDR3 spans 19 residues. CDR1 is SGHRS, CDR2 YFSETQ, per germline. V dropped 0 bases and J dropped 3; count of bases not matched to a gene: 17. CDR3 DNA: TGCGCCAGCAGCTTGGACGCGGGGTCGGCCAGCGGGAGAAACTACGAGCAGTACTTC. This encodes CASSLDAGSASGRNYEQYF.

The CDR3 DNA follows: TGTGCCAGCAGTGGCAAGTACGAGCAGTACTTC. Translated: CASSGKYEQYF. J is TRBJ2-7 and V is TRBV12-3 or TRBV12-4, with D unclear. The V end lost 5 bases, the J end lost 4 bases, and 6 bases lay between the germline ends. This CDR3 comprises 11 residues.

The J gene is TRBJ2-7, the V gene TRBV5-5; 10 bases align to TRBD1. With 3 bases clipped from V and 13 bases from J, the junction kept 7 bases outside the gene matches. There are 12 residues in the CDR3. CDR1 is SGHKS, CDR2 YYEKEE, per germline (reference sequence). The CDR3 DNA is TGTGCCAGCAGCTGGGACCGGGACAGGGGTTACTTC. It codes for CASSWDRDRGYF.

This sequence joins TRBV5-1 and TRBJ2-5; TRBD2 is a possible D gene (5 bases). With 7 bases removed from V and 2 bases from J, the gap between germline ends came to 12 bases. CDR3 length: 13 amino acids. Looked up from germline, CDR1 is SGHRS and CDR2 is YFSETQ. Written as DNA, the CDR3 is TGCGCCAGCTCGGAGGCGCTACAAGAGACCCAGTACTTC. Translated, it gives CASSEALQETQYF.

V gene TRBV30 combines with J gene TRBJ2-1; TRBD2 matches 7 bases. This CDR3 region has 16 residues. V shed 0 bases and J 0 bases; nucleotides not matched to a gene: 5. Germline lookup yields CDR1 GTSNPN and CDR2 SVGIG (reference sequence). The CDR3 DNA reads as TGTGCCTGGAGTGTGACGAGCGGGATCTCCTACAATGAGCAGTTCTTC. It specifies CAWSVTSGISYNEQFF.

The chain joins TRBV29-1 to TRBJ1-2, with TRBD1 matching 8 bases. Germline V CDR1 and CDR2: SQVTM, ANQGSEA. The junction had 17 bases not matched to a gene; V was cut back by 0 bases and J by 8 bases. The CDR3 covers 17 residues. The CDR3 here is CSVEDQEGQAPAGGYTF. The CDR3 bases are TGCAGCGTTGAAGATCAGGAGGGACAGGCTCCGGCTGGCGGCTACACCTTC.

CDR3 DNA: TGTGCCAGCAGCGTTGCACTAGCGGGGACCGGGGAGCTGTTTTTT. Translating gives CASSVALAGTGELFF. This chain joins TRBV9 and TRBJ2-2; 10 nucleotides match TRBD2. The V segment lost 2 bases and the J segment 5 bases; nucleotides outside the gene matches: 3. This CDR3 comprises 15 residues. CDR1 is SGDLS, CDR2 YYNGEE, per germline.

J is TRBJ2-7 and V is TRBV5-1; 11 positions match TRBD2. CDR3 length: 15 amino acids. CDR1 and CDR2 from the germline V gene are SGHRS and YFSETQ. The V gene end was trimmed by 5 bases and the J gene end by 3 bases; junction bases not matched to a gene: 7. The CDR3 sequence: CASRAAGTSGYEQYF. The CDR3 nucleotides are TGCGCCAGCAGGGCGGCCGGGACTAGCGGCTACGAGCAGTACTTC.

The CDR3 nucleotides are TGCAGCGCCGGTGACAGGGGATCGAACACTGAAGCTTTCTTT. It translates to CSAGDRGSNTEAFF. The chain recombines TRBV29-1 with TRBJ1-1, with 8 bases identical to TRBD1. Germline V CDR1 and CDR2: SQVTM, ANQGSEA. The CDR3 spans 14 residues. V was clipped by 7 bases and J by 1 base; unmatched bases: 8.

The chain is built from TRBV27 and TRBJ2-7; a possible D gene is TRBD2 (6 bases). This CDR3 comprises 14 residues. Germline V gene lookup returns CDR1 MNHEY and CDR2 SMNVEV (reference sequence). V lost 1 base and J 2 bases, leaving 9 bases between the germline ends. The CDR3 protein is CASSLYGGPYEQYF. The CDR3, as DNA: TGTGCCAGCAGTTTATACGGGGGTCCCTACGAGCAGTACTTC.